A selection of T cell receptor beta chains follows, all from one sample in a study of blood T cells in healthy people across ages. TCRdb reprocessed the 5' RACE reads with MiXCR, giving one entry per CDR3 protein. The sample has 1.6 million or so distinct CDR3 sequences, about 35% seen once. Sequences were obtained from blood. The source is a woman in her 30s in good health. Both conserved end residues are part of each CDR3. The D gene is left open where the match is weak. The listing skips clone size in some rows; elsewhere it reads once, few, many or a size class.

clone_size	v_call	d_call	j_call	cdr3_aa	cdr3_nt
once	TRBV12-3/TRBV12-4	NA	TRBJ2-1	CASSFGFPSARVEQFF	TGTGCCAGCAGTTTTGGGTTTCCTAGCGCGAGGGTTGAGCAGTTCTTC
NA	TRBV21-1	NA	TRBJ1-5	CASSNQGASTIPNNQPQHF	TGTGCCAGCAGCAATCAGGGGGCATCTACAATCCCGAACAATCAGCCCCAGCATTTT
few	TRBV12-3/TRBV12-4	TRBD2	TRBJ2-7	CASSLPGLGFPEQYF	TGTGCCAGCAGTCTCCCGGGACTAGGATTTCCCGAGCAGTACTTC
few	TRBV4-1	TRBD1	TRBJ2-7	CASSQAQGAEQYF	TGCGCCAGCAGCCAGGCCCAGGGGGCTGAGCAGTACTTC
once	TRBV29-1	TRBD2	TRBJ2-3	CNVRAGTSPTDTQYF	TGCAACGTCCGAGCCGGGACTAGCCCCACAGATACGCAGTATTTT
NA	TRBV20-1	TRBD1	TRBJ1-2	CSARIRTGAFGYGYTF	TGCAGTGCTAGAATCCGAACAGGGGCTTTCGGCTATGGCTACACCTTC
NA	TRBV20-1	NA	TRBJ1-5	CSAPTGRVNQPQHF	TGCAGTGCTCCCACAGGGAGGGTAAATCAGCCCCAGCATTTT
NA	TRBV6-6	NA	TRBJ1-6	CASSYSAGANSPLHF	TGTGCCAGCAGTTACTCGGCAGGAGCCAATTCACCCCTCCACTTT
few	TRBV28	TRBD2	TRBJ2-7	CASSLGPSGAYEQYF	TGTGCCAGCAGTTTAGGCCCTAGCGGAGCCTACGAGCAGTACTTC
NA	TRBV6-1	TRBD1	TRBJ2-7	CASSEPRGGADHEQYF	TGTGCCAGCAGTGAACCCCGAGGGGGCGCGGACCACGAGCAGTACTTC
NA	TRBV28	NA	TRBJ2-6	CASSWFSGANVLTF	TGTGCCAGCAGTTGGTTCTCTGGGGCCAACGTCCTGACTTTC
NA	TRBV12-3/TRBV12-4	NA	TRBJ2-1	CASSYDAKLYNEQFF	TGTGCCAGCAGTTATGATGCAAAACTTTACAATGAGCAGTTCTTC
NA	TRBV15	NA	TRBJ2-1	CATSREGPEQFF	TGTGCCACCAGCAGAGAAGGGCCGGAGCAGTTCTTC
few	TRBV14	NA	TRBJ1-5	CASTGQENSNQPQHF	TGTGCCAGCACAGGACAAGAGAATAGCAATCAGCCCCAGCATTTT
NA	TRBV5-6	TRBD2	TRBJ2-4	CASSSRLAGVRNIQYF	TGTGCCAGCAGCTCCCGACTAGCGGGAGTGAGAAACATTCAGTACTTC
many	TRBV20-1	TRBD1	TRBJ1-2	CSAAGTGGHGYTF	TGCAGTGCCGCCGGGACAGGGGGTCATGGCTACACCTTC
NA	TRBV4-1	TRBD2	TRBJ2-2	CASSQVGGLAGRNTGELFF	TGCGCCAGCAGCCAAGTGGGAGGACTAGCGGGAAGGAACACCGGGGAGCTGTTTTTT
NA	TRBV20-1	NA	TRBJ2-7	CSARDRVGISYEQYF	TGCAGTGCTAGAGACAGGGTTGGGATATCCTACGAGCAGTACTTC
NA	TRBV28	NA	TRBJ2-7	CVSSPPGRSGYEQYF	TGTGTCAGCAGTCCACCGGGACGGAGTGGGTACGAGCAGTACTTC
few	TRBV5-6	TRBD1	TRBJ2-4	CASSSGQGFNIQYF	TGTGCCAGCAGTTCGGGACAGGGCTTCAACATTCAGTACTTC
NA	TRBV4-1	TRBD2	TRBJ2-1	CASSRLKTSGIPDEQFF	TGCGCCAGCAGTCGACTCAAGACTAGCGGTATTCCCGATGAGCAGTTCTTC
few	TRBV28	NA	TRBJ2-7	CASRAGYEQYF	TGTGCCAGCAGGGCTGGCTACGAGCAGTACTTC
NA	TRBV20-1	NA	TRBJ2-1	CSARWSSLPSNEQFF	TGCAGTGCTAGGTGGAGTAGCCTCCCCTCCAATGAGCAGTTCTTC
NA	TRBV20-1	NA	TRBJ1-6	CSAGIPGPRPLHF	TGCAGTGCTGGAATACCGGGACCGCGGCCCCTCCACTTT
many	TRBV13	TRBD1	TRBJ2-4	CASSAGQGGVNIQYF	TGTGCCAGCAGCGCGGGACAGGGCGGGGTAAACATTCAGTACTTC
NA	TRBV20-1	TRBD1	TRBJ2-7	CSARPSSGTGGSEQYF	TGCAGTGCTAGACCCTCCTCCGGGACAGGGGGGTCCGAGCAGTACTTC
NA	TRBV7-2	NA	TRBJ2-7	CASSTAGFGYEQYF	TGTGCCAGCAGCACCGCAGGGTTTGGCTACGAGCAGTACTTC
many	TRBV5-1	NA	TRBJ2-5	CASSLGFGDQETQYF	TGCGCCAGCAGCTTGGGATTCGGAGACCAAGAGACCCAGTACTTC
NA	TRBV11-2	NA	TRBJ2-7	CASSQTQREQYF	TGTGCCAGCAGCCAAACCCAGCGCGAGCAGTACTTC
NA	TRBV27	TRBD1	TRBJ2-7	CASSATSSGTGPYEQYF	TGTGCCAGCAGTGCCACCTCCTCCGGGACAGGGCCCTACGAGCAGTACTTC
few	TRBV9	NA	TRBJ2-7	CASSPRGLEQYF	TGTGCCAGCAGCCCTCGGGGGCTGGAGCAGTACTTC
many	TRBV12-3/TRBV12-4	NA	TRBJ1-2	CASGSGYGYTF	TGTGCCAGCGGGTCGGGCTATGGCTACACCTTC
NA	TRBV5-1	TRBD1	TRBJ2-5	CASSCGQGQETQYF	TGCGCCAGCAGCTGTGGACAGGGCCAAGAGACCCAGTACTTC
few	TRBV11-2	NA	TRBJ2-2	CASSLEGSSTGELFF	TGTGCCAGCAGCTTAGAGGGTAGTAGCACCGGGGAGCTGTTTTTT
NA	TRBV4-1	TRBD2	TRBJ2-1	CASSRSGTSGNNEQFF	TGCGCCAGCAGCCGGTCCGGGACTAGCGGAAACAATGAGCAGTTCTTC
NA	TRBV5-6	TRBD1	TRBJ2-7	CASGLSDRGSYEQYF	TGTGCCAGCGGCTTGTCGGACAGGGGCTCCTACGAGCAGTACTTC
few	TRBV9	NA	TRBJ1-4	CASSGREGRDEKLFF	TGTGCCAGCAGCGGTCGTGAGGGACGGGATGAAAAACTGTTTTTT
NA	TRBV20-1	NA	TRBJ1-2	CSASRQHSNYGYTF	TGCAGTGCTAGTCGACAGCACTCTAACTATGGCTACACCTTC
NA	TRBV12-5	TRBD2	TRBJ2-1	CASGLVLGGVHEQFF	TGTGCTAGTGGTTTGGTATTGGGGGGGGTCCATGAGCAGTTCTTC
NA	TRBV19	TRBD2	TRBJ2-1	CASSPGLAGGPGYNEQFF	TGTGCCAGTAGTCCGGGGCTAGCGGGGGGGCCGGGGTACAATGAGCAGTTCTTC
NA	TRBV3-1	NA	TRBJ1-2	CASSISRTISYYGYTF	TGTGCCAGCAGCATCTCCCGGACCATCTCCTACTATGGCTACACCTTC
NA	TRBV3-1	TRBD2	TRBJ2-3	CASSQVGSGTRYGTDTQYF	TGTGCCAGCAGCCAAGTAGGTAGCGGGACAAGGTATGGCACAGATACGCAGTATTTT
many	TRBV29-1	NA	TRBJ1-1	CSVLGPEAFF	TGCAGCGTGCTGGGTCCTGAAGCTTTCTTT
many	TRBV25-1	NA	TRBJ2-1	CASSDSYNEQFF	TGTGCCAGCAGTGACTCCTACAATGAGCAGTTCTTC